This T cell receptor beta chain was sequenced for a study of T cell repertoires in cytomegalovirus infection (dated by TCRdb to about 2019). Context from the whole study: The peptide stimulations were aimed at well-studied HLA-B-restricted epitopes as well as recently identified HLA-C-restricted CMV epitopes, whose presentation resists viral immunomodulation. Donor HLA type was relevant to the analysis, as public TCR beta signatures indicated carriage of CMV infection together with the matching HLA type. Points the paper makes about the study in general: In both this cohort and an independent cohort of some 380 donors, the cumulative frequency of public TCR beta family members distinguished carriers of CMV infection plus the relevant HLA type. The ex vivo response was dominated by HLA-C-restricted CMV-specific TCR beta clonotypes, which also provided the single most frequent clonotype in two of eight donors.

Sequenced using an Illumina HiSeq 1500. The public reads were reanalyzed by TCRdb: fastp trimming at Q25, MiXCR alignment, in-frame beta chains only. Every entry covers one CDR3 protein and lists the most common genes and DNA from its rows. The sample data list about 890,000 distinct CDR3 sequences, and roughly a third of these were observed just once. The ten largest clonotypes hold 13% of the sample. Concerning this clonotype: Its recognized antigen is unknown. At one end the junction does not follow the germline gene, possibly because of a read error.

The treatment or condition label for this specimen denotes: in vitro stimulation with specific CMV peptide epitopes to enrich CMV-specific T cells. Counted from cysteine to phenylalanine, this CDR3 has 14 amino acids. The entry retains the CDR3 DNA only, 42 bases that are in frame from base 1. The germline V gene (reference sequence) supplies CDR1 SEHNR and CDR2 FQNEAQ. This sequence was found in a human donor in good health (CMV status not recorded). Some clones in this sample may be carry-over from other donors' samples. Recombination joined TRBV7-9 with TRBJ2-2, with a tentative D gene TRBD1 over 8 matching bases. This material consisted of cultured CD8+ T cells from PBMCs, taken from culture after CMV antigen stimulation. The nucleotide sequence is TGTGCCACCAGCGGACAGGGAGGGACCGGGGAGCTGTTTTTT. This is translated as CATSGQGGTGELFF.